Described below is a single TCR beta chain sequence and its context. The data belong to a study of T-cell memory formation after mild COVID-19. TCRdb called the 5' RACE reads again in MiXCR, with one record for every CDR3 protein. The sample includes under 250,000 distinct CDR3 sequences, 15% of them seen just once. Germline assignment: CDR1 MNHNS and CDR2 SASEGT. V dropped 2 bases and J dropped 8 bases, with 12 bases sitting between them. CDR3 length: 14 amino acids. This sequence joins TRBV6-1 and TRBJ1-4; tentatively, D is TRBD1 (6 bases). The sequenced sample consisted of PBMCs or a T cell subset sorted from them (not recorded which). This TCR was sampled from an adult woman who had mild COVID-19 (a few samples of this study predate the infection). Cell type and time point are not known. The CDR3 region is CASSEWGQEEKLFF. The CDR3 DNA follows: TGTGCCAGCAGTGAATGGGGGCAGGAGGAAAAACTGTTTTTT.